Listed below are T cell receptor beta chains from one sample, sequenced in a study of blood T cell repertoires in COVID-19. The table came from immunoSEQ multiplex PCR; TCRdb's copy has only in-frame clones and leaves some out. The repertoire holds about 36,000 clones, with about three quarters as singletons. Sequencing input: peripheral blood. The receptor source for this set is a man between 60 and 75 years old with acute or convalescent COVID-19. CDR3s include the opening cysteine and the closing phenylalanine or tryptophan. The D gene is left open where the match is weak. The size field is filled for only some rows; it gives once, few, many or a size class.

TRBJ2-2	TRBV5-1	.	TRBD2	TGCGCCAGCAGCGTCTCCATCCCGGGAGGGCCCGGCACCGGGGAGCTGTTTTTT	CASSVSIPGGPGTGELFF
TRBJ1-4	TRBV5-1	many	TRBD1	TGCGCCAGCAGCCGCATCGGGACAGGAAATGAAAAACTGTTTTTT	CASSRIGTGNEKLFF
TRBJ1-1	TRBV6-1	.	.	TGTGCCAGCAGTGAAGCCTACTCTGCTGAAGCTTTCTTT	CASSEAYSAEAFF
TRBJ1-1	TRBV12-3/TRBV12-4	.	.	TGTGCCAGCAGTTTGGGGGGTGCCACTGAAGCTTTCTTT	CASSLGGATEAFF
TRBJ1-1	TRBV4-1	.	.	TGCGCCAGCAGCCAAGCCCGGGACTTAGGGGCTGAAGCTTTCTTT	CASSQARDLGAEAFF
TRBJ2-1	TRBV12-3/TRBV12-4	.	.	TGTGCCAGCAGTTCCTCCACAGGGGAGCAGTTCTTC	CASSSSTGEQFF
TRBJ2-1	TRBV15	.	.	TGTGCCACCAGCAGGGGAGGAGGGCAGTACAATGAGCAGTTCTTC	CATSRGGGQYNEQFF
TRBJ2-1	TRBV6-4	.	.	TGTGCCAGCAGTGACTCGAGTTGGGGGACTTACAATGAGCAGTTCTTC	CASSDSSWGTYNEQFF
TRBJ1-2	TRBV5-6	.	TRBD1	TGTGCCAGCAGCTTTGTGGACAGGGCTAACTATGGCTACACCTTC	CASSFVDRANYGYTF
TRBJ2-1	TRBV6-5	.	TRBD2	TGTGCCAGCAGTTACGGGACTAGCGGCTCGAATGAGCAGTTCTTC	CASSYGTSGSNEQFF
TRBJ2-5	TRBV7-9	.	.	TGTGCCAGCAGCTCGAGGACAGGAGGGGGCCAAGAGACCCAGTACTTC	CASSSRTGGGQETQYF
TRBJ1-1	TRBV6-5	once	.	TGTGCCAGCACTCCACGGGATAAACGGGGCACTGAAGCTTTCTTT	CASTPRDKRGTEAFF
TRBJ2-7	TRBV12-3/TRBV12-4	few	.	TGTGCCAGCAGTTTGGTAGGAGGGTACGAGCAGTACTTC	CASSLVGGYEQYF
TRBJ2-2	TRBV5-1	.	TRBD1	TGCGCCAGCAGCTTGTTGGGGACAGGAAACACCGGGGAGCTGTTTTTT	CASSLLGTGNTGELFF
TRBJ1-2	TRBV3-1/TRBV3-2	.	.	TGTGCCAGCAGCGGCAGGATCTATGGCTACACCTTC	CASSGRIYGYTF
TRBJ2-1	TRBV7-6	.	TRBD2	TGTGCCAGCAGCTCACTTCGACTAGCGGGAGGGTCCTACAATGAGCAGTTCTTC	CASSSLRLAGGSYNEQFF
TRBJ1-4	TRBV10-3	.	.	TGTGCCATCAGTGAGTCAGCAACTCTTACCTTCGAAAAACTGTTTTTT	CAISESATLTFEKLFF
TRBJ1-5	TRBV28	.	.	TGTGCCACCGCTACAGATTTCGGAATTCAGCCCCAGCATTTT	CATATDFGIQPQHF
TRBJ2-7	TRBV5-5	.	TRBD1	TGTGCCAGCAGCTTGGCAGGGGGAGTCAGCCAGCAGTACTTC	CASSLAGGVSQQYF
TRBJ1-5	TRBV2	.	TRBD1	TGTGCCAGCAGAGAAACAGGGGGCATTCAGCCCCAGCATTTT	CASRETGGIQPQHF
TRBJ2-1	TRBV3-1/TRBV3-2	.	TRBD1	TGTGCCAGCAGCCCAACGGACAGGGGGCTGTTCTTC	CASSPTDRGLFF
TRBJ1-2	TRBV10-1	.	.	TGCGCCAGCAGTGAGTCCGGGACAACGATAGGCTACACCTTC	CASSESGTTIGYTF
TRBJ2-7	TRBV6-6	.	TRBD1	TGTGCCAGCAGTTACTCGCTTGAGGGGGCACACGAGCAGTACTTC	CASSYSLEGAHEQYF
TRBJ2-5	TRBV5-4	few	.	TGTGCCAGCAGCTTCGGATCGGAGGAGACCCAGTACTTC	CASSFGSEETQYF
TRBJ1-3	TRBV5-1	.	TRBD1	TGCGCCAGCGGAACAGGGGCAGGAAACACCATATATTTT	CASGTGAGNTIYF
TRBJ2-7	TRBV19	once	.	TGTGCCAGTAAGGTTTCGGATAGCGGCTACGAGCAGTACTTC	CASKVSDSGYEQYF
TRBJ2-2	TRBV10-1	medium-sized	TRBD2	TGCGCCAGCAGTGAGGTTAGCGGGAGGACCGGGGAGCTGTTTTTT	CASSEVSGRTGELFF
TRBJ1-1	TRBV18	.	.	TGTGCCAGCTCACCAGATCTCGTACAGTATGAAGCTTTCTTT	CASSPDLVQYEAFF
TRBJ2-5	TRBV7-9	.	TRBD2	TGTGCCAGCAGCTTAGCCGGGGGGGAGACCCAGTACTTC	CASSLAGGETQYF
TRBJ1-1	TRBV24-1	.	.	TGTGCCACCAGCCTCAGGGCCCAGAACACTGAAGCTTTCTTT	CATSLRAQNTEAFF
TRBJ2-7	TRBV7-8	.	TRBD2	TGTGCCAGCAGCTTAGGACACCCAGTGGGGGGGTACGAGCAGTACTTC	CASSLGHPVGGYEQYF
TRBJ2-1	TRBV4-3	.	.	TGCGCCAGCAGCCAAGATTCCCCCGGGACTCTGAGGAAGGATGAGCAGTTCTTC	CASSQDSPGTLRKDEQFF
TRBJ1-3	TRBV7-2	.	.	TGTGCCAGCAGCACGAGACGGAGGGCGGGTGGAAACACCATATATTTT	CASSTRRRAGGNTIYF
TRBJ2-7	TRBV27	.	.	TGTGCCAGCAGTTTAACTGCGGGCTTGGGCTCCTACGAGCAGTACTTC	CASSLTAGLGSYEQYF
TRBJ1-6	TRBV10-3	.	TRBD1	TGTGCCACCCGACGGGGGACAGAACAGAAAAATTCACCCCTCCACTTT	CATRRGTEQKNSPLHF
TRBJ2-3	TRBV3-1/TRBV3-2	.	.	TGTGCCAGCAGCCCGGGAGGCACAGATACGCAGTATTTT	CASSPGGTDTQYF
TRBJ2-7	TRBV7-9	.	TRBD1	TGTGCCAGCAGCTCGACAGGGGAGGCCTACGAGCAGTACTTC	CASSSTGEAYEQYF
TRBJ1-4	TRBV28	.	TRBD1	TGTGCCAGCAGTTCGCCCCGAACAGGGGGGGATGAAAAACTGTTTTTT	CASSSPRTGGDEKLFF
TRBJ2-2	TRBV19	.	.	TGTGCCAGTAGTTCGCCGGGACAAGTGAACACCGGGGAGCTGTTTTTT	CASSSPGQVNTGELFF
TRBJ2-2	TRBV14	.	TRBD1	TGTGCCAGCAGCCCAAGGACAGGGTCCCCCTTCACCGGGGAGCTGTTTTTT	CASSPRTGSPFTGELFF
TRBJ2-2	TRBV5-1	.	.	TGCGCCAGCAGCTTGGAGGGCCAGGGGGGCTTCGGGGAGCTGTTTTTT	CASSLEGQGGFGELFF
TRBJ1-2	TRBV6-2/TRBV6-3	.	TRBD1	TGTGCCAGCAGCCCGGACAGGGCTGTGTATGGCTACACCTTC	CASSPDRAVYGYTF
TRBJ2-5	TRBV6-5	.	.	TGTGCCAGCACCCCCGGGGTCCCAGGGGCCCAGTACTTC	CASTPGVPGAQYF
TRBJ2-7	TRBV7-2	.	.	TGTGCCAGCAGCTTAGACCCGGGTTCCTACGAGCAGTACTTC	CASSLDPGSYEQYF
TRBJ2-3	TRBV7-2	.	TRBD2	TGTGCCAGCAGCTTAGCCCCTTGGGCAGGGAAACCGACTAGCGGGAGCACAGATACGCAGTATTTT	CASSLAPWAGKPTSGSTDTQYF
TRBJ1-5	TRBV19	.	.	TGTGCCAGTAGTATAGGCAGGGTAAGCAATCAGCCCCAGCATTTT	CASSIGRVSNQPQHF
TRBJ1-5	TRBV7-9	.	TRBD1	TGTGCCAGCAGACAGGGGAAATGGAGCAATCAGCCCCAGCATTTT	CASRQGKWSNQPQHF
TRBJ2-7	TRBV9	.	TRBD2	TGTGCCAGCAGCGCTCCGGGGGGGCCGTACGAGCAGTACTTC	CASSAPGGPYEQYF
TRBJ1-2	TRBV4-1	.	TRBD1	TGCGCCAGCAGCCAAGAGGACAGGGGTTTTGATGGCTACACCTTC	CASSQEDRGFDGYTF
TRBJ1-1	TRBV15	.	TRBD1	TGTGCCACCAGCAGGGCCAGGGGGAGCGGCACTGAAGCTTTCTTT	CATSRARGSGTEAFF